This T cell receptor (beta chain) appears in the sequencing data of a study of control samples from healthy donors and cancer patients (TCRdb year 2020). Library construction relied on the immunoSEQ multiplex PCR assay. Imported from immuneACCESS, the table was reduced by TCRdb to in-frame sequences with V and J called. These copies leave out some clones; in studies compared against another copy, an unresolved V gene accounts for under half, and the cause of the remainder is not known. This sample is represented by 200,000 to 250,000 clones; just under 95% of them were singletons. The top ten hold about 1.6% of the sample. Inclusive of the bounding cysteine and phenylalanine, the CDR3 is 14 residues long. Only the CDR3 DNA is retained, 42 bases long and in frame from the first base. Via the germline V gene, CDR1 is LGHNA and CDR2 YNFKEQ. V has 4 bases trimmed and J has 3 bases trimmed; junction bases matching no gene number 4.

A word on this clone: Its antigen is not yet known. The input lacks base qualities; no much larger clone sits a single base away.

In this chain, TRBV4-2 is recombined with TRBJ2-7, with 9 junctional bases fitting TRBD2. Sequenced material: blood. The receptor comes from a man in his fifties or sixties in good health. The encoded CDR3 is CASSPTSGLYEQYF. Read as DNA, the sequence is TGTGCCAGCAGCCCGACTAGCGGCCTCTACGAGCAGTACTTC.